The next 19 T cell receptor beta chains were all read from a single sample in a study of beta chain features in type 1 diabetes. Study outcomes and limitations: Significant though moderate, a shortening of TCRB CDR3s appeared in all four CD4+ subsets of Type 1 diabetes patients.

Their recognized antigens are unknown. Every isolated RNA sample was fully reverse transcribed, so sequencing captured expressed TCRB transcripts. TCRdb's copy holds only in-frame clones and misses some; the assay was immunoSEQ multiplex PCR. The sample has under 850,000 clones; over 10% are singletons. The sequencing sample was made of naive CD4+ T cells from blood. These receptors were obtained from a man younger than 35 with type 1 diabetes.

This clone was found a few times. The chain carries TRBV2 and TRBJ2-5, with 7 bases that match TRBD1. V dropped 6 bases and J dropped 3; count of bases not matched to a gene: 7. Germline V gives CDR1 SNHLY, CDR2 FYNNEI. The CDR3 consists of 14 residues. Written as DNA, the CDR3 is TGTGCCAGCAGCCGACAGGGATGGGAAGAGACCCAGTACTTC. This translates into CASSRQGWEETQYF. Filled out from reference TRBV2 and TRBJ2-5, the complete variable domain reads EPEVTQTPSHQVTQMGQEVILRCVPISNHLYFYWYRQILGQKVEFLVSFYNNEISEKSEIFDDQFSVERPDGSNFTLKIRSTKLEDSAMYFCASSRQGWEETQYFGPGTRLLVL.

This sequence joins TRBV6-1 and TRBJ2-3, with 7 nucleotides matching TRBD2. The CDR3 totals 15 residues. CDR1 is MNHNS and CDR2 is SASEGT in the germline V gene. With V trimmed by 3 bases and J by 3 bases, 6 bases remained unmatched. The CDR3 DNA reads TGTGCCAGCAGTGACCGAGGACTAGGAACAGATACGCAGTATTTT. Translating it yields CASSDRGLGTDTQYF.

The CDR3 DNA reads as TGCAGCGGAACGAGCTCTGGAAACACCATATATTTT. This gives the protein CSGTSSGNTIYF. This chain connects TRBV29-1 to TRBJ1-3; D remains ambiguous. CDR3 length equals 12 residues. Germline lookup yields CDR1 SQVTM and CDR2 ANQGSEA. V gave up 7 bases and J gave up 0 bases, with 7 bases separating them.

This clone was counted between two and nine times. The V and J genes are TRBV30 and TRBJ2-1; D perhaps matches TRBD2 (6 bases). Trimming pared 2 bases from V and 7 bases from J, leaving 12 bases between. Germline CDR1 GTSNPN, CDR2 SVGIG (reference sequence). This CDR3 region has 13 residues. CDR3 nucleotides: TGTGCCTGGAGTCGGCGGGGTATAAATGAGCAGTTCTTC. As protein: CAWSRRGINEQFF.

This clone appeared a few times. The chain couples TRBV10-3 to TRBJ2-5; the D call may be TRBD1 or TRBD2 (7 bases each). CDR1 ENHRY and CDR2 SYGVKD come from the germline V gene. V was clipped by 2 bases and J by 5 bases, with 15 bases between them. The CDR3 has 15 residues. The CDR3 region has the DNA TGTGCCATCAGTGAGACAGGGGCGGGGGAGGAGACCCAGTACTTC. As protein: CAISETGAGEETQYF.

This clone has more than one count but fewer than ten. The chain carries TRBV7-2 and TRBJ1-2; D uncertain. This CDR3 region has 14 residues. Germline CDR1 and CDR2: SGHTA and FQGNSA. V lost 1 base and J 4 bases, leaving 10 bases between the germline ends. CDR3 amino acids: CASSLGAESYGYTF. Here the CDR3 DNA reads TGTGCCAGCAGCTTAGGAGCAGAAAGCTATGGCTACACCTTC. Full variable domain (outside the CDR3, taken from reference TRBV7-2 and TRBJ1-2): GAGVSQSPSNKVTEKGKDVELRCDPISGHTALYWYRQSLGQGLEFLIYFQGNSAPDKSGLPSDRFSAERTGGSVSTLTIQRTQQEDSAVYLCASSLGAESYGYTFGSGTRLTVV.

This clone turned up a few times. The CDR3 here is CASSFYGSREQYF. The CDR3 DNA reads as TGTGCCAGCAGCTTCTACGGGTCCCGAGAGCAGTACTTC. V is TRBV7-8 and J is TRBJ2-7; D gene unclear. Germline V gene data show CDR1 as SGHVS and CDR2 as FQNEAQ. This CDR3 has 13 amino acids. V was clipped by 3 bases and J by 7 bases, with 13 bases between them.

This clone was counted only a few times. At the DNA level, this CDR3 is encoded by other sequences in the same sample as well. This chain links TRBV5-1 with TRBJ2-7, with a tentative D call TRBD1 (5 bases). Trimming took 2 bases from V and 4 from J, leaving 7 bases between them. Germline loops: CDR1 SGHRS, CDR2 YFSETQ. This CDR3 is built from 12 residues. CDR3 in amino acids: CASSFDSYEQYF. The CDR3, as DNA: TGCGCCAGCAGCTTTGACAGTTACGAGCAGTACTTC.

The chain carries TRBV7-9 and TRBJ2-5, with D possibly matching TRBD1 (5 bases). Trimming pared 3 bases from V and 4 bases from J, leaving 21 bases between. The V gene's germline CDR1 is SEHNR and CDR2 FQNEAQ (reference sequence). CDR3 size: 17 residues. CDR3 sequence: CASSFRRGSPSGETQYF. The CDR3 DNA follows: TGTGCCAGCAGCTTTAGAAGGGGATCCCCAAGTGGAGAGACCCAGTACTTC.

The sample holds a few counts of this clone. The CDR3 sequence: CASSWGTAGNQPQHF. The CDR3 DNA sequence: TGTGCCAGCAGCTGGGGGACAGCCGGAAATCAGCCCCAGCATTTT. The rearrangement links TRBV11-2 to TRBJ1-5; TRBD1 aligns across 7 bases. Germline CDR1 is SGHAT and CDR2 is FQNNGV. V gave up 4 bases and J gave up 4 bases; unmatched junction bases: 7. The CDR3 extends over 15 amino acids.

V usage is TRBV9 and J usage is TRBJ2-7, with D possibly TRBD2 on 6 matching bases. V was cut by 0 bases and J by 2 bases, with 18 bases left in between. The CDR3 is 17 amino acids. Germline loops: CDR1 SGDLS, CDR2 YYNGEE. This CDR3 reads CASSVGGRTLNPYEQYF. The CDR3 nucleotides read TGTGCCAGCAGCGTAGGAGGGAGGACACTGAACCCCTACGAGCAGTACTTC.

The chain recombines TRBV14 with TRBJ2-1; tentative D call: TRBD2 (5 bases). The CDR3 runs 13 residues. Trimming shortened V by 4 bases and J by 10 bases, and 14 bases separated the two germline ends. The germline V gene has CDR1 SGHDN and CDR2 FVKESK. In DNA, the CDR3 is TGTGCCAGCAGCCTCACCCGATCGGGGGAGCAGTTCTTC. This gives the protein CASSLTRSGEQFF.

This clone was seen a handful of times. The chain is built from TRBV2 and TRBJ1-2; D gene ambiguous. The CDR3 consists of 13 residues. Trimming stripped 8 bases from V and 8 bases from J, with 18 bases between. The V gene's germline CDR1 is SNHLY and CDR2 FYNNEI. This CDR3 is CASQESGLRGYTF. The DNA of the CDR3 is TGTGCCAGCCAAGAAAGTGGGCTAAGGGGCTACACCTTC.

The CDR3 protein is CASSPRTVEAFF. CDR3 nucleotide sequence: TGTGCCAGCAGCCCCAGGACAGTTGAAGCTTTCTTT. This chain connects TRBV9 to TRBJ1-1, with a weak D call TRBD1 (6 bases). This CDR3 contains 12 residues. V lost 4 bases and J lost 7, with 11 bases in between. Germline loops: CDR1 SGDLS, CDR2 YYNGEE.

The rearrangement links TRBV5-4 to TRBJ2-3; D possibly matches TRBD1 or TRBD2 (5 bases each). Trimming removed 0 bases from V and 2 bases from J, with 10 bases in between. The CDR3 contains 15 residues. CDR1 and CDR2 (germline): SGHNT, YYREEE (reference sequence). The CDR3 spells CASSLGDPLTDTQYF. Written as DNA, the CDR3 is TGTGCCAGCAGCTTGGGGGACCCGCTCACAGATACGCAGTATTTT.

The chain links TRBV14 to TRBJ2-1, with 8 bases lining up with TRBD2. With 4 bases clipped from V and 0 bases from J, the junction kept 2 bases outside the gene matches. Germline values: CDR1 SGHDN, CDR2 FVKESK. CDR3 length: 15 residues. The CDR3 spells CASSPSGGSYNEQFF. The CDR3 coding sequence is TGTGCCAGCAGCCCGAGCGGGGGCTCCTACAATGAGCAGTTCTTC.

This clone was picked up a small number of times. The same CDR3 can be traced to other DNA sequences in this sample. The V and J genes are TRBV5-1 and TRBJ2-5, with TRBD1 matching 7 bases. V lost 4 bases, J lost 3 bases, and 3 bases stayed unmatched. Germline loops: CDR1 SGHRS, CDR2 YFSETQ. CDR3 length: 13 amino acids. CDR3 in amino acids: CASSPGTEETQYF. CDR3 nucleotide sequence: TGCGCCAGCAGCCCCGGGACAGAAGAGACCCAGTACTTC.

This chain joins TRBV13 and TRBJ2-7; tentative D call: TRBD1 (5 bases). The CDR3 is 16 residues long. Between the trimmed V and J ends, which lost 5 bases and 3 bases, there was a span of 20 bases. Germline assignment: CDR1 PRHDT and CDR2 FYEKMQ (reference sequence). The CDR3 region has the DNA TGTGCCAGCAGCAGAAGACAGTCCCCATGGCGCTACGAGCAGTACTTC. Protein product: CASSRRQSPWRYEQYF.

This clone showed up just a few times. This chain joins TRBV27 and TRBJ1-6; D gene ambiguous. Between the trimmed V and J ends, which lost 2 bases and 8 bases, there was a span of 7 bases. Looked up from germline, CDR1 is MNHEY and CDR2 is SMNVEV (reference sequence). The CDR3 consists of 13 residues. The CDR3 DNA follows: TGTGCCAGCAGTTTAAGGGAGGATTCACCCCTCCACTTT. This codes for CASSLREDSPLHF.